The source of this TCR beta chain is a study of blood T cell repertoires in COVID-19 (dated by TCRdb to 2018 to 2020). Broadly, across the study: The collaborator samples originated in the United States, Italy and Spain and spanned the acute and convalescent phases of COVID-19. The prospective study material was composed of cDNA or gDNA derived from T cells, B-cell-depleted T cells, or PBMCs. The dataset comprised deeply sampled blood TCRbeta repertoires from subjects exposed to, actively infected with, or recovered from COVID-19. A freely available public database, intended as a resource for researchers studying the immune response to SARS-CoV-2, is where the repertoires were released. The samples were drawn from the first 160 participants of the ongoing ImmuneRACE study and from 1,254 subjects provided by 6 global collaborators. The sample metadata nearly always contained a de-identified subject ID, COVID-19 status, age in years and sex. HLA class I and class II types, where available, came from metadata supplied by the sample provider rather than from assay-based typing. General findings and caveats noted by the study authors: The quantity of clinical and demographic metadata differed by source and by participant and was supplied without curation.

Collaborating institutions collected whole blood in K2EDTA tubes following their own protocols. For TCRbeta analysis, collaborators shipped samples as frozen whole blood, isolated PBMCs, or DNA extracted from either of those sample types. TCRbeta CDR3 regions were amplified from genomic DNA by means of the immunoSEQ Assay, a bias-controlled multiplex PCR. The original pipeline was this. The number of nucleated cells in each sample was estimated from the amplification of reference gene primers within the assay. To quantify the absolute abundance of each unique TCRbeta CDR3 rearrangement, sequence reads were collapsed and filtered. Productive Simpson clonality was computed per sample as the square root of Simpson's diversity index over productive rearrangements. TCRdb provides this immuneACCESS table in a form limited to in-frame rearrangements. Some clones are lacking; in checked studies, under half of them reflect an unresolved V gene, and why the rest are absent is not known. Clone size and V and J calls were adopted from that table, with D and trimming inferred from the DNA. Within this sample are 200,000 to 250,000 clones, with around 90% of them counted one time only. Less than 8.5% of the sample goes to the ten largest clones.

CDR1 and CDR2 were assigned from the germline V gene as SGHVS and FNYEAQ. The CDR3, cysteine through phenylalanine, is 15 amino acids long. Only CDR3 DNA remains: 45 bases, in frame from the first base. The junction shows trimming of 3 bases on V and 4 bases on J, plus 15 bases between the germline ends. About this clone: The clone's antigen remains unknown. Within one base of it there is no much larger clone, and no base qualities were kept.

The sample consisted of peripheral blood. The rearranged segments are TRBV7-6 and TRBJ2-5, with TRBD2 perhaps the D gene, on 6 matching bases. This TCR came from a woman aged 65 to 85 with active or convalescent COVID-19. The nucleotides read TGTGCCAGCAGCTTGGGGGGTGGGAAGAGAGAGACCCAGTACTTC. It encodes CASSLGGGKRETQYF.